This passage covers 25 T cell receptor beta chains from one sample sequenced in a study of cytomegalovirus exposure and HLA in healthy donors. The PCR used 60 Vbeta and 13 Jbeta primers. Profiled with immunoSEQ multiplex PCR; TCRdb holds only in-frame clones, not every one. This sample yields 120,000 to 150,000 clones, of which 61% are seen a single time; around 1.8% belongs to the top ten. Sequencing input: PBMCs. Receptors were obtained from a male donor in good health and CMV-seronegative.

As for this clone: The conserved final phenylalanine or tryptophan is absent from the CDR3, which likely points to a read error. This chain links TRBV6-5 with TRBJ2-7, with a tentative D call TRBD2 (7 bases). The germline CDR1 and CDR2 sequences are MNHEY and SVGAGI. The V end was cut by 5 bases, the J end by 4 bases, with 18 bases between. The CDR3 extends over 15 amino acids. CDR3 in DNA: TGTGCCAGCAGTCTGGGGGGGGCCGGGGGGTACGAGCAGTACCTC. Amino acids: CASSLGGAGGYEQYL.

This clone was observed a handful of times. The chain joins TRBV29-1 to TRBJ1-1; 7 bases are a match to TRBD1. The V gene end was trimmed by 6 bases and the J gene end by 3 bases; junction bases not matched to a gene: 7. The CDR3 runs 13 residues. Germline V lookup: CDR1 SQVTM, CDR2 ANQGSEA. The CDR3, as DNA: TGCAGCGTCAGAAGGGGACAGTACACTGAAGCTTTCTTT. This codes for CSVRRGQYTEAFF.

The chain recombines TRBV7-3 with TRBJ2-2, with 8 bases identical to TRBD1. Germline values: CDR1 SGHTA, CDR2 FQGTGA. The CDR3 spans 14 residues. Trimming at V came to 6 bases and at J to 6 bases, leaving 6 bases not matched to a gene. For the CDR3, the DNA is TGTGCCAGCAGAGAGACAGGGGTTGCCGGGGAGCTGTTTTTT. Its protein product is CASRETGVAGELFF.

The chain employs TRBV7-3 and TRBJ1-1; the match to TRBD1 covers 7 bases. CDR1 SGHTA and CDR2 FQGTGA come from the germline V gene. With 2 bases clipped from V and 5 bases from J, the junction kept 2 bases outside the gene matches. The CDR3 runs 13 residues. The DNA for the CDR3 is TGTGCCAGCAGCTTAGGGACAGCTACTGAAGCTTTCTTT. Translation: CASSLGTATEAFF. Drawing the rest from reference TRBV7-3 and TRBJ1-1, the complete variable domain is GAGVSQTPSNKVTEKGKYVELRCDPISGHTALYWYRQSLGQGPEFLIYFQGTGAADDSGLPNDRFFAVRPEGSVSTLKIQRTERGDSAVYLCASSLGTATEAFFGQGTRLTVV.

This CDR3 is CASSLDRGKGYEQYF. CDR3 in DNA: TGTGCCAGCAGCTTAGATCGGGGTAAGGGCTACGAGCAGTACTTC. The chain carries TRBV11-2 and TRBJ2-7; possible D gene TRBD2, 5 bases. Germline V gene sequence: CDR1 SGHAT, CDR2 FQNNGV. The CDR3 extends over 15 amino acids. Trimming removed 0 bases at V and 3 bases at J, with 12 bases between. Complete variable domain (other parts from reference TRBV11-2 and TRBJ2-7): EAGVAQSPRYKIIEKRQSVAFWCNPISGHATLYWYQQILGQGPKLLIQFQNNGVVDDSQLPKDRFSAERLKGVDSTLKIQPAKLEDSAVYLCASSLDRGKGYEQYFGPGTRLTVT.

This clone was seen a few times. This chain connects TRBV6-1 to TRBJ2-7; maybe TRBD1 (6 bases). Trimming pared 2 bases from V and 2 bases from J, leaving 28 bases between. The CDR3 runs to 20 residues. Germline assignment: CDR1 MNHNS and CDR2 SASEGT. CDR3 coding DNA: TGTGCCAGCAGTGAACGTAAGGGGGTCGCAACTCGACTAACTGCCTACGAGCAGTACTTC. This translates into CASSERKGVATRLTAYEQYF.

The sample holds a few counts of this clone. V gene TRBV9 combines with J gene TRBJ2-3; 10 bases are a match to TRBD1. This CDR3 has 16 amino acids. Germline CDR1 is SGDLS and CDR2 is YYNGEE. The ends lost 4 bases at V and 0 bases at J; junction bases unmatched: 5. CDR3 coding DNA: TGTGCCAGCAGCTCCGGGACAGGGGATAGCACAGATACGCAGTATTTT. Its translation: CASSSGTGDSTDTQYF.

J is TRBJ2-1 and V is TRBV19; 9 positions match TRBD1. CDR1 is LNHDA, CDR2 SQIVND, per germline (reference sequence). Trimming took 9 bases from V and 7 from J; bases not matched to a gene: 16. This CDR3 comprises 16 residues. This CDR3 reads CASHRTPGQGRNEQFF. CDR3 DNA sequence: TGTGCCAGCCACAGAACCCCGGGACAGGGACGGAATGAGCAGTTCTTC.

The V and J genes are TRBV7-8 and TRBJ2-7, with D tentatively TRBD1 (6 bases). The germline gives CDR1 SGHVS, CDR2 FQNEAQ. CDR3 length: 12 amino acids. V gave up 6 bases and J gave up 6 bases, with 12 bases separating them. The CDR3 loop is CASSFRGGEQYF. In DNA form, the CDR3 reads TGTGCCAGCAGTTTTAGAGGGGGCGAGCAGTACTTC.

The CDR3 region is CASGLDRGSGELFF. CDR3 in DNA: TGTGCCAGCGGTTTGGACAGGGGGTCCGGGGAGCTGTTTTTT. V usage is TRBV5-4 and J usage is TRBJ2-2, with 10 positions matching TRBD1. This CDR3 region has 14 residues. Germline V lookup: CDR1 SGHNT, CDR2 YYREEE (reference sequence). V shed 7 bases, J shed 6 bases, and the junction held 6 bases outside the gene matches.

The V and J genes are TRBV5-1 and TRBJ2-3; D is perhaps TRBD1 (6 bases). The CDR3 covers 13 residues. The V and J ends lost 3 bases and 10 bases respectively, with 15 bases between them. Germline CDR1 and CDR2: SGHRS and YFSETQ. CDR3 sequence (DNA): TGCGCCAGCAGCTCTCCGACAGGTTTTGCGCAGTATTTT. It translates to CASSSPTGFAQYF.

This chain connects TRBV30 to TRBJ1-3; D might be TRBD1 (6 bases). Germline assignment: CDR1 GTSNPN and CDR2 SVGIG (reference sequence). The germline V and J ends were trimmed by 5 bases and 0 bases, with 17 bases remaining between them. The CDR3 covers 16 residues. CDR3 sequence (DNA): TGTGCCTGGTACGCCAGCGGGACACACTCTGGAAACACCATATATTTT. Translating gives CAWYASGTHSGNTIYF.

This clone appeared a single time. The chain joins TRBV6-5 to TRBJ1-5, with D possibly TRBD1 on 5 matching bases. The V gene lost 2 bases and the J gene lost 4 bases, with 12 bases spanning the gap. Per the germline V gene, CDR1 is MNHEY and CDR2 is SVGAGI. The CDR3 contains 15 residues. The CDR3 sequence: CASSYRRQRNQPQHF. The CDR3 DNA sequence: TGTGCCAGCAGTTACCGCCGACAGAGAAATCAGCCCCAGCATTTT.

The rearrangement links TRBV28 to TRBJ1-6, with 9 nucleotides matching TRBD1. V shed 2 bases and J 11 bases; nucleotides not matched to a gene: 10. Germline V lookup: CDR1 MDHEN, CDR2 SYDVKM. The CDR3 runs 16 residues. Written as DNA, the CDR3 is TGTGCCAGCAGTTTACAACAGGGGGCCCCCAGGGCACCCCTCCACTTT. It yields the protein CASSLQQGAPRAPLHF. Variable domain in full (rest from reference TRBV28 and TRBJ1-6): DVKVTQSSRYLVKRTGEKVFLECVQDMDHENMFWYRQDPGLGLRLIYFSYDVKMKEKGDIPEGYSVSREKKERFSLILESASTNQTSMYLCASSLQQGAPRAPLHFGNGTRLTVT.

This clone was detected many times. V is TRBV10-3 and J is TRBJ1-1, with D possibly TRBD1 on 5 matching bases. V was cut by 2 bases and J by 2 bases, with 12 bases left in between. The CDR3 is 15 amino acids. CDR1 is ENHRY and CDR2 is SYGVKD in the germline V gene. CDR3 nucleotides: TGTGCCATCAGTGAGGGAAGGACAACAAACACTGAAGCTTTCTTT. Protein product: CAISEGRTTNTEAFF.

The rearrangement uses TRBV7-9 and TRBJ1-2, with 7 bases matching TRBD1. The CDR3 runs to 13 residues. Trimming removed 4 bases from V and 4 bases from J; junction bases left unmatched: 3. From germline, CDR1 is SEHNR and CDR2 FQNEAQ (reference sequence). The CDR3 here is CASSSDRAYGYTF. CDR3 DNA: TGTGCCAGCAGCTCTGACAGGGCCTATGGCTACACCTTC. The full variable domain, its missing parts supplied by reference TRBV7-9 and TRBJ1-2, is DTGVSQNPRHKITKRGQNVTFRCDPISEHNRLYWYRQTLGQGPEFLTYFQNEAQLEKSRLLSDRFSAERPKGSFSTLEIQRTEQGDSAMYLCASSSDRAYGYTFGSGTRLTVV.

The chain has TRBV5-4 and TRBJ1-2, with D perhaps matching TRBD1 (5 bases). V was shortened by 4 bases and J by 6 bases, with 16 bases between the two germline ends. CDR3 length: 14 residues. In germline, CDR1 is SGHNT, CDR2 YYREEE (reference sequence). The CDR3 spells CASSPAGGPHGYTF. CDR3 sequence (DNA): TGTGCCAGCAGCCCTGCGGGGGGTCCCCATGGCTACACCTTC. Based on the CDR3 plus reference TRBV5-4 and TRBJ1-2, the full variable domain is ETGVTQSPTHLIKTRGQQVTLRCSSQSGHNTVSWYQQALGQGPQFIFQYYREEENGRGNFPPRFSGLQFPNYSSELNVNALELDDSALYLCASSPAGGPHGYTFGSGTRLTVV.

V is TRBV5-1 and J is TRBJ1-5, with a tentative D call TRBD1 (5 bases). The V end lost 2 bases, the J end lost 4 bases, and 7 bases lay between the germline ends. The CDR3 extends over 13 amino acids. In germline, CDR1 is SGHRS, CDR2 YFSETQ. Here the CDR3 DNA reads TGCGCCAGCAGCTTATCAGGGAATCAGCCCCAGCATTTT. Protein sequence: CASSLSGNQPQHF. Filled out from reference TRBV5-1 and TRBJ1-5, the complete variable domain reads KAGVTQTPRYLIKTRGQQVTLSCSPISGHRSVSWYQQTPGQGLQFLFEYFSETQRNKGNFPGRFSGRQFSNSRSEMNVSTLELGDSALYLCASSLSGNQPQHFGDGTRLSIL.

The chain links TRBV7-8 to TRBJ2-3, with 7 bases fitting TRBD2. V trimming: 6 bases; J trimming: 1 base; junction bases outside the gene matches: 10. This CDR3 comprises 16 residues. Germline V gives CDR1 SGHVS, CDR2 FQNEAQ. CDR3: CASSLTGGSGTDTQYF. CDR3 nucleotide sequence: TGTGCCAGCAGTTTGACGGGCGGGAGTGGCACAGATACGCAGTATTTT.

This clone was counted between two and nine times. The chain combines TRBV28 with TRBJ2-5, with D maybe TRBD2 (5 bases). CDR1 is MDHEN, CDR2 SYDVKM, per germline. The ends were cut back, 3 bases at V and 5 bases at J, with 13 bases in the middle. The length of the CDR3 is 14 residues. CDR3 region: CASSLSSSFETQYF. CDR3 bases: TGTGCCAGCAGTTTGTCTTCTAGCTTCGAGACCCAGTACTTC. Full variable domain (remainder filled in from reference TRBV28 and TRBJ2-5): DVKVTQSSRYLVKRTGEKVFLECVQDMDHENMFWYRQDPGLGLRLIYFSYDVKMKEKGDIPEGYSVSREKKERFSLILESASTNQTSMYLCASSLSSSFETQYFGPGTRLLVL.

This clone occurred a few times. This chain uses TRBV7-8 with TRBJ2-5; TRBD2 matches at 8 bases. The V gene end was trimmed by 2 bases and the J gene end by 2 bases; junction bases not matched to a gene: 4. The CDR3 runs to 15 residues. Germline V gives CDR1 SGHVS, CDR2 FQNEAQ. CDR3 DNA: TGTGCCAGCAGCTTAAGGAGCGGGGGTCAAGAGACCCAGTACTTC. Translated: CASSLRSGGQETQYF.

This clone was picked up a small number of times. The chain uses TRBV7-2 and TRBJ1-6; TRBD1 matches 8 bases. With V trimmed by 5 bases and J by 9 bases, 9 bases remained unmatched. The germline CDR1 and CDR2 sequences are SGHTA and FQGNSA. The CDR3 totals 15 residues. In nucleotides, the CDR3 is TGTGCCAGCAGCCTGGACAGGGCTAGTTCTTCACCCCTCCACTTT. Its translation: CASSLDRASSSPLHF.

This rearrangement joins TRBV19 to TRBJ1-4, with 8 bases lining up with TRBD1. The CDR3 covers 15 residues. J gave up 3 bases and V 9 bases, and 9 bases lay outside the gene matches. Germline V CDR1 and CDR2: LNHDA, SQIVND (reference sequence). The DNA of the CDR3 is TGTGCCAGCGACAGGGGACGTGCAGCTAATGAAAAACTGTTTTTT. Translation: CASDRGRAANEKLFF.

V is TRBV6-1 and J is TRBJ1-4, with 11 bases aligning to TRBD1. Germline V CDR1 and CDR2: MNHNS, SASEGT. CDR3 length: 14 residues. The V and J ends lost 6 bases and 8 bases, in that order; junction bases with no gene match: 5. CDR3 sequence reads: CASRGGQGVEKLFF. In DNA, the CDR3 is TGTGCCAGCAGGGGGGGACAGGGGGTCGAAAAACTGTTTTTT.

This chain joins TRBV11-2 and TRBJ1-1; tentative D call: TRBD1 (6 bases). This CDR3 spans 13 amino acids. Trimming left V 7 bases short and J 3 bases short, with 12 bases between. Germline V gene sequence: CDR1 SGHAT, CDR2 FQNNGV. The CDR3 nucleotides are TGTGCCAGCATGTGGGGGCCGGACACTGAAGCTTTCTTT. Its protein product is CASMWGPDTEAFF.